The 2 T cell receptor beta chains below were found in one sample sequenced in a study of shared clonotypes between healthy human individuals. In the naive CD8 group, cells lacked CD45RO and were positively selected for CCR7, so terminally differentiated effector memory CD45RA+ cells were left out. Using immunoSEQ multiplex PCR, the repertoire was profiled, and TCRdb retains in-frame clones only, with some absent. The sample shows 1.5 million to 2.5 million clones, roughly 95% of them seen only once. Sample: naive CD8+ T cells sorted from blood. The receptors here all came from a man younger than 30 in good health.

Regarding this clone: In the same sample, other DNA sequences code for this CDR3. The chain has TRBV7-9 and TRBJ1-1; a possible D gene is TRBD1 (6 bases). The germline V and J ends were trimmed by 4 bases and 1 base, with 10 bases remaining between them. Germline lookup yields CDR1 SEHNR and CDR2 FQNEAQ (reference sequence). This CDR3 comprises 14 residues. This chain's CDR3 is CASSSRQENTEAFF. DNA for the CDR3: TGTGCCAGCAGCTCCCGACAGGAGAACACTGAAGCTTTCTTT.

The genes are TRBV5-4 and TRBJ2-5; D gene unclear. CDR3 length: 14 residues. V lost 2 bases to trimming and J lost 5 bases, with 13 bases between them. Per germline, CDR1 SGHNT and CDR2 YYREEE (reference sequence). The CDR3 DNA reads TGTGCCAGCAGCTTAAACTATGGGATTGAGACCCAGTACTTC. Its translation: CASSLNYGIETQYF.